What follows are 22 T cell receptor beta chains derived from one specimen sequenced in a study of low-dose radiotherapy and immunotherapy resistance in tumors. The time point was: after trial treatment. Stated treatment: LDRT plus nivolumab, ipilimumab, low-dose cyclophosphamide and aspirin (RACIN trial). A roughly 20-cycle PCR with a constant-region primer and V-primer adapter amplified TCRs. TCRdb used MiXCR to reprocess the reads, holding one entry per CDR3 protein. The sample consists of 50,000 or so distinct CDR3 sequences, around 34% of them appearing once. This specimen was PBMCs, taken after low-dose radiotherapy plus immunotherapy. The receptor source for this set is a male donor with rectosigmoid adenocarcinoma.

The table lists this clonotype with many counts. The CDR3 DNA reads as TGTGCCAGCAGCTTCTACTCCGGGGAGCTGTTTTTT. Its translation: CASSFYSGELFF. The V and J genes are TRBV7-2 and TRBJ2-2; D unclear. The germline CDR1 and CDR2 sequences are SGHTA and FQGNSA. There are 12 residues in the CDR3. The V end lost 3 bases, the J end lost 6 bases, and 5 bases lay between the germline ends.

The table lists this clonotype with many counts. The genes are TRBV10-2 and TRBJ1-2; D is unclear. V gave up 3 bases and J gave up 8 bases, with 19 bases separating them. CDR1 and CDR2 from the germline V gene are WSHSY and SAAADI. The CDR3 extends over 15 amino acids. The CDR3 DNA reads TGCGCCAGCAGTGAAGGGTGGATGGACCGCCGAGGCTACACCTTC. This codes for CASSEGWMDRRGYTF.

Many counts were recorded for this clonotype. The V and J genes are TRBV9 and TRBJ2-5; D may be TRBD2 (5 bases). CDR1 and CDR2 from the germline V gene are SGDLS and YYNGEE. The CDR3 contains 16 residues. V was trimmed by 4 bases and J by 0 bases, leaving 16 bases between them. As DNA, the CDR3 is TGTGCCAGCAGCCCGAGGGCTTCGGGATACCAAGAGACCCAGTACTTC. It translates to CASSPRASGYQETQYF. Full variable domain (remainder filled in from reference TRBV9 and TRBJ2-5): DSGVTQTPKHLITATGQRVTLRCSPRSGDLSVYWYQQSLDQGLQFLIQYYNGEERAKGNILERFSAQQFPDLHSELNLSSLELGDSALYFCASSPRASGYQETQYFGPGTRLLVL.

This chain joins TRBV28 and TRBJ2-7; D might be TRBD2 (6 bases). The length of the CDR3 is 16 residues. Per the germline V gene, CDR1 is MDHEN and CDR2 is SYDVKM. In DNA, the CDR3 is TGTGTCATAGCCCCCACGATTACGGGAGAAATCGACGAGCAGTACTTC. It specifies CVIAPTITGEIDEQYF.

By share, this clonotype ranks as medium-sized. The chain recombines TRBV12-3 or TRBV12-4 with TRBJ2-3, with D possibly TRBD1 on 5 matching bases. V gave up 6 bases and J gave up 6 bases, with 19 bases separating them. The CDR3 runs to 15 residues. DNA of the CDR3: TGTGCCAGCAGGCCGCTGGGGCTCGTTTCCGATACGCAGTATTTT. It encodes CASRPLGLVSDTQYF.

The gene calls are TRBV4-2 and TRBJ2-7; D possibly corresponds to TRBD2 (6 bases). Germline-derived CDR1 and CDR2 are LGHNA and YNFKEQ. Trimming shortened V by 0 bases and J by 0 bases, and 18 bases separated the two germline ends. This CDR3 has 18 amino acids. The CDR3 protein is CASSQEARRGTRSYEQYF. The CDR3, as DNA: TGTGCCAGCAGCCAAGAAGCTCGTCGCGGGACTCGCTCCTACGAGCAGTACTTC.

The rearrangement links TRBV29-1 to TRBJ1-1, with D maybe TRBD1 (6 bases). The V gene's germline CDR1 is SQVTM and CDR2 ANQGSEA. This CDR3 comprises 10 residues. Trimming took 4 bases from V and 8 from J, leaving 8 bases between them. The CDR3 sequence is CSVAGVEAFF. CDR3 DNA: TGCAGCGTTGCAGGGGTCGAAGCTTTCTTT.

By share, this clonotype counts as medium-sized. The CDR3, as DNA: TGTGCCAGCAGCAACAGGGCTTTAGATAATTCACCCCTCCACTTT. It yields the protein CASSNRALDNSPLHF. The gene calls are TRBV28 and TRBJ1-6; tentatively, D is TRBD1 (6 bases). This CDR3 contains 15 residues. With 6 bases removed from V and 5 bases from J, the gap between germline ends came to 14 bases. The germline CDR1 and CDR2 sequences are MDHEN and SYDVKM.

This clonotype was seen at least ten times. This chain uses TRBV4-3 with TRBJ2-3; 12 positions agree with TRBD2. The CDR3 runs to 16 residues. V shed 0 bases, J shed 4 bases, and the junction held 2 bases outside the gene matches. In germline, CDR1 is LGHNA, CDR2 YSLEER. For the CDR3, the DNA is TGCGCCAGCAGCCAAGATCTAGCGGGGGGGCCAGATACGCAGTATTTT. This encodes CASSQDLAGGPDTQYF.

This clonotype was detected ten times or more. This chain joins TRBV6-2 or TRBV6-3 and TRBJ2-1; D is undetermined. The CDR3 extends over 13 amino acids. The V gene's germline CDR1 is MNHEY and CDR2 SVGEGT. With 8 bases removed from V and 7 bases from J, the gap between germline ends came to 15 bases. The CDR3 sequence is CASCSSQLNEQFF. CDR3 bases: TGTGCCAGCTGCTCCAGCCAATTAAATGAGCAGTTCTTC.

Of note for this clonotype: It is likely a read error: a sequence one base away is far more abundant. The V call is TRBV1, the J call TRBJ2-7. TRBV1 is a pseudogene locus. This CDR3 comprises 15 residues. Here the CDR3 reads CASSQERSIGFEQYF. The CDR3 DNA is TGCGCCAGCAGCCAAGAACGATCAATCGGCTTCGAGCAGTACTTC.

In this sample, this clonotype turned up a few times. A far more abundant clone sits one base away, making this likely a read error. The chain employs TRBV6-1 and TRBJ2-2; D gene ambiguous. The CDR3 totals 14 residues. The V gene's germline CDR1 is MNHNS and CDR2 SASEGT. The CDR3 DNA is TGTGCCAGAAGTGTAGGCGGGAACACCGGGGAGCTGTTTTTT. Amino acids: CARSVGGNTGELFF.

This clonotype is categorized as large. The chain carries TRBV6-6 and TRBJ1-5; D is uncertain. Germline V gene lookup returns CDR1 MNHNY and CDR2 SVGAGI (reference sequence). V was pared by 5 bases and J by 6 bases, with 8 bases between. The CDR3 is made up of 12 amino acids. CDR3: CASSLWGQPQHF. As DNA, the CDR3 is TGTGCCAGCAGTCTCTGGGGTCAGCCCCAGCATTTT.

This clonotype was recorded many times. This rearrangement joins TRBV10-3 to TRBJ2-1; 7 bases are a match to TRBD1. Germline values: CDR1 ENHRY, CDR2 SYGVKD. V shed 4 bases, J shed 2 bases, and the junction held 14 bases outside the gene matches. This CDR3 is built from 18 residues. The CDR3 coding sequence is TGTGCCATCAGTGGAACAGGGGACGACTTACTACCCTACAATGAGCAGTTCTTC. This translates into CAISGTGDDLLPYNEQFF.

Concerning this clonotype itself: A far larger clone is only one base removed, so a read error is likely. V and J are TRBV4-3 and TRBJ2-7; 10 bases are a match to TRBD1. There are 17 residues in the CDR3. Trimming cost V 1 base and J 7 bases; bases outside gene matches: 13. Germline V gene lookup returns CDR1 LGHNA and CDR2 YSLEER. The CDR3 DNA reads as TGCGCCAGCAGCCAAGGGACAGGGGGGAGCTCCTACAATGAGCAGTACTTC. This sequence encodes CASSQGTGGSSYNEQYF.

This clonotype was picked up many times. The V gene is TRBV9, the J gene TRBJ2-7, with a weak D call TRBD1 (5 bases). Germline V gene lookup returns CDR1 SGDLS and CDR2 YYNGEE. With 0 bases removed from V and 3 bases from J, the gap between germline ends came to 13 bases. This CDR3 spans 15 amino acids. The CDR3 DNA follows: TGTGCCAGCAGCGTAGGTCTAGGGGTCGGCTACGAGCAGTACTTC. Translating it yields CASSVGLGVGYEQYF.

This clonotype has at least ten counts. The chain links TRBV6-2 or TRBV6-3 to TRBJ1-1; TRBD1 is a possible D gene (6 bases). Germline V gives CDR1 MNHEY, CDR2 SVGEGT. Trimming removed 5 bases from V and 3 bases from J, with 10 bases in between. The CDR3 runs 13 residues. The CDR3: CASSNRVDTEAFF. Here the CDR3 DNA reads TGTGCCAGCAGTAACAGGGTTGACACTGAAGCTTTCTTT.

This clonotype has at least ten counts. This chain uses TRBV18 with TRBJ2-1; 7 nucleotides line up with TRBD2. Looked up from germline, CDR1 is KGHSH and CDR2 is LQKENI. V trimming: 0 bases; J trimming: 3 bases; junction bases outside the gene matches: 2. The CDR3 is 15 amino acids. CDR3 sequence (DNA): TGTGCCAGCTCACCACCAGGACTAGTCTACAATGAGCAGTTCTTC. It specifies CASSPPGLVYNEQFF.

This clonotype rates as medium-sized. CDR3 sequence: CASRIDRDQHF. The DNA for the CDR3 is TGTGCCAGCAGAATTGACAGAGACCAGCATTTT. This chain uses TRBV6-6 with TRBJ1-5; a weak D match, TRBD1 (5 bases). Trimming shortened V by 6 bases and J by 12 bases, and 12 bases separated the two germline ends. This CDR3 has 11 residues. Germline lookup yields CDR1 MNHNY and CDR2 SVGAGI (reference sequence).

On this clonotype: Only one base separates this from a far larger clonotype, so it likely reflects a read error. The chain combines TRBV11-2 with TRBJ2-7; TRBD2 matches 7 bases. This CDR3 has 14 residues. The germline V gene encodes CDR1 SGHAT and CDR2 FQNNGV. With V trimmed by 1 base and J by 7 bases, 7 bases remained unmatched. The CDR3 DNA reads TGTGCCAGCAGCTTAGTAGGCCTAGCGGATGAGCAGTACTTC. It encodes CASSLVGLADEQYF. The variable domain in full, completed from reference TRBV11-2 and TRBJ2-7, reads EAGVAQSPRYKIIEKRQSVAFWCNPISGHATLYWYQQILGQGPKLLIQFQNNGVVDDSQLPKDRFSAERLKGVDSTLKIQPAKLEDSAVYLCASSLVGLADEQYFGPGTRLTVT.

This clonotype was observed many times. V and J are TRBV30 and TRBJ2-7; 7 bases map to TRBD1. The CDR3 covers 14 residues. J gave up 3 bases and V 5 bases, and 10 bases lay outside the gene matches. Germline values: CDR1 GTSNPN, CDR2 SVGIG (reference sequence). The CDR3 is CAWSGQVPGYEQYF. The CDR3, as DNA: TGTGCCTGGTCCGGACAGGTCCCTGGCTACGAGCAGTACTTC.

Ten or more counts support this clonotype. CDR3 sequence reads: CASSSQGGWQETQYF. CDR3 nucleotide sequence: TGTGCCAGTAGTTCCCAGGGGGGATGGCAAGAGACCCAGTACTTC. The V call is TRBV19, the J call TRBJ2-5, with a possible D match to TRBD1 (7 bases). The CDR3 has 15 amino acids. Germline-derived CDR1 and CDR2 are LNHDA and SQIVND (reference sequence). Trimming stripped 5 bases from V and 2 bases from J, with 15 bases between. Full variable domain (rest looked up from reference TRBV19 and TRBJ2-5): DGGITQSPKYLFRKEGQNVTLSCEQNLNHDAMYWYRQDPGQGLRLIYYSQIVNDFQKGDIAEGYSVSREKKESFPLTVTSAQKNPTAFYLCASSSQGGWQETQYFGPGTRLLVL.